What follows are 29 T cell receptor beta chains derived from one specimen sequenced in a study of T cells in pancreatic ductal adenocarcinoma. The selected patients with pancreatic ductal adenocarcinoma had surgery but no neoadjuvant therapy. Produced via immunoSEQ multiplex PCR; TCRdb's table is partial and in-frame only. The sample comprises roughly 17,000 clones, approximately 89% of which are singletons, and about 17% rests with the top ten. The sample consisted of PBMCs. These receptors all stem from a human donor with pancreatic ductal adenocarcinoma.

J is TRBJ1-2 and V is TRBV19; no clear D gene. The CDR3 length is 13 residues. Trimming pared 5 bases from V and 7 bases from J, leaving 14 bases between. Germline loops: CDR1 LNHDA, CDR2 SQIVND (reference sequence). CDR3 region: CASSETVTGGYTF. CDR3 coding DNA: TGTGCCAGTAGTGAAACAGTGACTGGTGGCTACACCTTC.

This clone was counted a single time. This rearrangement joins TRBV5-1 to TRBJ2-5, with 9 nucleotides matching TRBD1. This CDR3 has 15 amino acids. Trimming removed 0 bases from V and 4 bases from J; junction bases left unmatched: 4. In germline, CDR1 is SGHRS, CDR2 YFSETQ. CDR3 coding DNA: TGCGCCAGCAGCTTGGGGGGGACAGGGCTAGAGACCCAGTACTTC. It encodes CASSLGGTGLETQYF.

This clone was detected only once. The CDR3 sequence is CASGGSGPGEGHEQYF. In nucleotides, the CDR3 is TGCGCCAGCGGGGGATCGGGGCCCGGGGAGGGCCACGAGCAGTACTTC. This rearrangement joins TRBV4-1 to TRBJ2-7; 7 bases fit TRBD2. The CDR3 runs 16 residues. The V and J ends lost 8 bases and 5 bases, in that order; junction bases with no gene match: 18. In germline, CDR1 is MGHRA, CDR2 YSYEKL.

This sequence joins TRBV19 and TRBJ1-4; TRBD1 aligns across 9 bases. Germline V gene lookup returns CDR1 LNHDA and CDR2 SQIVND (reference sequence). V gave up 8 bases and J gave up 7 bases; unmatched junction bases: 8. The CDR3 contains 14 residues. DNA for the CDR3: TGTGCCAGTCGTGGGGACAGGGTGCGTGAAAAACTGTTTTTT. Protein sequence: CASRGDRVREKLFF.

The genes are TRBV7-2 and TRBJ2-7; TRBD2 aligns across 13 bases. The junction had 6 bases not matched to a gene; V was cut back by 5 bases and J by 5 bases. The germline V gene has CDR1 SGHTA and CDR2 FQGNSA. The CDR3 runs to 15 residues. The CDR3 DNA is TGTGCCAGCAGCAAACAACTAGCGGGAGGGGACGAGCAGTACTTC. It encodes CASSKQLAGGDEQYF.

In this sample, this clone turned up a few times. The rearrangement links TRBV19 to TRBJ1-5; D unresolved. V was trimmed by 3 bases and J by 7 bases, leaving 10 bases between them. The CDR3 sequence is 13 residues long. Germline CDR1 LNHDA, CDR2 SQIVND (reference sequence). The CDR3 is CASSMEAGQPQHF. CDR3 DNA sequence: TGTGCCAGTAGTATGGAGGCGGGCCAGCCCCAGCATTTT.

The chain has TRBV5-1 and TRBJ2-1; 10 bases are shared with TRBD1. CDR3 size: 19 residues. The junction had 12 bases not matched to a gene; V was cut back by 3 bases and J by 0 bases. The V gene's germline CDR1 is SGHRS and CDR2 YFSETQ. The CDR3, as DNA: TGCGCCAGCAGCTCCCGGGGTGGACAGGGGGGAAGCTCCTACAATGAGCAGTTCTTC. Its translation is CASSSRGGQGGSSYNEQFF. Variable domain in full (rest from reference TRBV5-1 and TRBJ2-1): KAGVTQTPRYLIKTRGQQVTLSCSPISGHRSVSWYQQTPGQGLQFLFEYFSETQRNKGNFPGRFSGRQFSNSRSEMNVSTLELGDSALYLCASSSRGGQGGSSYNEQFFGPGTRLTVL.

The rearrangement joins TRBV2 to TRBJ2-2, with D maybe TRBD1 (6 bases). Trimming took off 0 bases at V and 0 bases at J, with 17 bases between the two ends. This CDR3 has 19 amino acids. Germline lookup yields CDR1 SNHLY and CDR2 FYNNEI. CDR3 loop: CASSEAPLGQPTNTGELFF. The CDR3, as DNA: TGTGCCAGCAGTGAAGCGCCCCTTGGACAGCCGACGAACACCGGGGAGCTGTTTTTT.

This chain uses TRBV10-2 with TRBJ2-7, with D possibly matching TRBD2 (6 bases). The V gene lost 6 bases and the J gene lost 3 bases, with 21 bases spanning the gap. Germline V gene sequence: CDR1 WSHSY, CDR2 SAAADI. The CDR3 covers 16 residues. CDR3 in amino acids: CASRVFPGLGIYEQYF. The CDR3 DNA follows: TGCGCCAGCAGGGTTTTTCCGGGACTTGGGATCTACGAGCAGTACTTC.

This chain connects TRBV7-2 to TRBJ1-4; weak D call: TRBD1 (5 bases). Deletions cut 5 bases from V and 8 bases from J, with 18 bases between. The CDR3 totals 15 residues. In germline, CDR1 is SGHTA, CDR2 FQGNSA. The CDR3 loop is CASSRGRAVGEKLFF. DNA for the CDR3: TGTGCCAGCAGCCGGGGCAGGGCCGTGGGGGAAAAACTGTTTTTT.

This chain connects TRBV27 to TRBJ1-1; no reliable D call. Trimming removed 6 bases from V and 4 bases from J, with 18 bases in between. Germline V gene sequence: CDR1 MNHEY, CDR2 SMNVEV (reference sequence). CDR3 length equals 15 residues. The CDR3 DNA follows: TGTGCCAGCAGAGCCGGCGCGGGTGTTGGCACTGAAGCTTTCTTT. Protein: CASRAGAGVGTEAFF.

The chain couples TRBV19 to TRBJ1-1; D is uncertain. Germline CDR1 reads LNHDA; CDR2 reads SQIVND (reference sequence). Trimming took off 0 bases at V and 0 bases at J, with 5 bases between the two ends. The CDR3 has 14 residues. CDR3 in DNA: TGTGCCAGTAGTATAGATGAGCTGAACACTGAAGCTTTCTTT. Protein sequence: CASSIDELNTEAFF.

The V and J genes are TRBV7-9 and TRBJ2-1, with 9 bases identical to TRBD1. CDR1 is SEHNR, CDR2 FQNEAQ, per germline (reference sequence). This CDR3 is 16 amino acids long. J lost 6 bases, V lost 0 bases, and 6 bases had no gene match. CDR3 in amino acids: CASSLAHGTGINEQFF. For the CDR3, the DNA is TGTGCCAGCAGCTTAGCGCACGGGACAGGGATCAATGAGCAGTTCTTC.

The chain carries TRBV10-1 and TRBJ2-7; D possibly corresponds to TRBD1 (6 bases). V was trimmed by 2 bases and J by 4 bases, leaving 18 bases between them. CDR1 is WNHNN, CDR2 SYGVQD, per germline (reference sequence). The length of the CDR3 is 16 residues. The CDR3 nucleotides read TGCGCCAGCAGTGAGAACTGGTCAGGGGAGAATTACGAGCAGTACTTC. The encoded protein is CASSENWSGENYEQYF.

The rearrangement joins TRBV19 to TRBJ1-2, with D tentatively TRBD1 (6 bases). Trimming left V 3 bases short and J 4 bases short, with 15 bases between. Per the germline V gene, CDR1 is LNHDA and CDR2 is SQIVND (reference sequence). The CDR3 has 15 residues. CDR3 bases: TGTGCCAGTAGTATTAGCCCGGGGGCGGGCTATGGCTACACCTTC. It translates to CASSISPGAGYGYTF.

This clone was observed a single time. This chain connects TRBV18 to TRBJ2-7, with 9 bases identical to TRBD1. Germline V gene data show CDR1 as KGHSH and CDR2 as LQKENI. With 0 bases clipped from V and 11 bases from J, the junction kept 11 bases outside the gene matches. The CDR3 loop spans 15 amino acids. The CDR3 protein is CASSPPLGQGKEEYF. The CDR3 region has the DNA TGTGCCAGCTCACCACCGTTGGGACAGGGTAAGGAGGAGTACTTC.

The rearrangement uses TRBV5-6 and TRBJ1-2; D might be TRBD1 (5 bases). This CDR3 spans 14 amino acids. Deletions cut 3 bases from V and 1 base from J, with 10 bases between. Germline CDR1 SGHDT, CDR2 YYEEEE. The chain's CDR3 is CASSYGDGNYGYTF. The CDR3 bases are TGTGCCAGCAGCTACGGGGACGGTAACTATGGCTACACCTTC.

V gene TRBV19 combines with J gene TRBJ1-2; TRBD1 matches at 8 bases. This CDR3 is 19 amino acids long. V was pared by 3 bases and J by 0 bases, with 15 bases of the junction left unmatched. The germline V gene encodes CDR1 LNHDA and CDR2 SQIVND (reference sequence). The CDR3 protein is CASSMLPGTGLLANYGYTF. Written as DNA, the CDR3 is TGTGCCAGTAGTATGCTCCCCGGGACAGGCCTTCTAGCTAACTATGGCTACACCTTC.

This clone was seen once. V gene TRBV18 combines with J gene TRBJ1-3, with D tentatively TRBD1 (6 bases). V was shortened by 0 bases and J by 0 bases, with 6 bases between the two germline ends. The CDR3 is 15 amino acids. The germline V gene has CDR1 KGHSH and CDR2 LQKENI. CDR3 nucleotides: TGTGCCAGCTCACCACCCAGGGGCTCTGGAAACACCATATATTTT. The encoded protein is CASSPPRGSGNTIYF.

V usage is TRBV7-6 and J usage is TRBJ2-1, with TRBD2 matching over 16 bases. Trimming cost V 0 bases and J 9 bases; bases outside gene matches: 8. Germline V gives CDR1 SGHVS, CDR2 FNYEAQ. CDR3 length: 18 amino acids. For the CDR3, the DNA is TGTGCCAGCAGCTTAGCGGGTGGGACTAGCGGGAGGGCTTCTGAGCAGTTCTTC. Its protein product is CASSLAGGTSGRASEQFF.

The chain uses TRBV7-2 and TRBJ2-1, with 9 bases matching TRBD1. The CDR3 extends over 19 amino acids. Germline V gives CDR1 SGHTA, CDR2 FQGNSA. V lost 0 bases to trimming and J lost 0 bases; unmatched junction nucleotides: 9. DNA for the CDR3: TGTGCCAGCAGCTTAGCGGGACAGGGTTTCGGGAGCTCCTACAATGAGCAGTTCTTC. Translation: CASSLAGQGFGSSYNEQFF. The entire variable domain, with the rest obtained from reference TRBV7-2 and TRBJ2-1, is as follows: GAGVSQSPSNKVTEKGKDVELRCDPISGHTALYWYRQSLGQGLEFLIYFQGNSAPDKSGLPSDRFSAERTGGSVSTLTIQRTQQEDSAVYLCASSLAGQGFGSSYNEQFFGPGTRLTVL.

The rearrangement links TRBV7-6 to TRBJ1-1; TRBD1 matches 8 bases. The V and J ends lost 5 bases and 5 bases, in that order; junction bases with no gene match: 7. The CDR3 contains 14 residues. Germline V gene data show CDR1 as SGHVS and CDR2 as FNYEAQ. CDR3 coding DNA: TGTGCCAGCAGCACCGGACAGGGCAAGACTGAAGCTTTCTTT. Residues: CASSTGQGKTEAFF.

The genes are TRBV28 and TRBJ2-2; no clear D. The germline V gene encodes CDR1 MDHEN and CDR2 SYDVKM. The CDR3 consists of 12 residues. Deletions cut 2 bases from V and 7 bases from J, with 5 bases between. The CDR3 loop reads CASSLILGELFF. The CDR3 bases are TGTGCCAGCAGTTTAATCCTCGGGGAGCTGTTTTTT.

This chain joins TRBV19 and TRBJ2-2, with D maybe TRBD2 (7 bases). Trimming shortened V by 1 base and J by 3 bases, and 15 bases separated the two germline ends. This CDR3 is built from 17 residues. Germline CDR1 reads LNHDA; CDR2 reads SQIVND (reference sequence). This CDR3 reads CASSIVGGGADTGELFF. The CDR3 coding sequence is TGTGCCAGTAGTATAGTAGGCGGGGGCGCGGACACCGGGGAGCTGTTTTTT.

CDR3 DNA: TGTGCCAGTAGTCAGACCAAACGACAGGGGGCGCAGGGGGTGAACACTGAAGCTTTCTTT. Translating it yields CASSQTKRQGAQGVNTEAFF. The rearrangement uses TRBV19 and TRBJ1-1; 10 bases fit TRBD1. Germline assignment: CDR1 LNHDA and CDR2 SQIVND (reference sequence). V gave up 5 bases and J gave up 0 bases; unmatched junction bases: 18. The CDR3 runs 20 residues.

The count of this clone is one. The V gene is TRBV4-3, the J gene TRBJ2-2, with 14 bases fitting TRBD2. The CDR3 consists of 17 residues. V dropped 10 bases and J dropped 0; count of bases not matched to a gene: 7. Looked up from germline, CDR1 is LGHNA and CDR2 is YSLEER. CDR3 residues: CANPGLAGATNTGELFF. CDR3 nucleotide sequence: TGCGCCAATCCGGGACTAGCGGGGGCAACGAACACCGGGGAGCTGTTTTTT.

J is TRBJ2-1 and V is TRBV2; TRBD1 is a possible D gene (6 bases). V dropped 4 bases and J dropped 0 bases, with 10 bases sitting between them. The CDR3 spans 15 residues. CDR1 is SNHLY and CDR2 is FYNNEI in the germline V gene. The CDR3 region is CASSAVGGSYNEQFF. CDR3 nucleotide sequence: TGTGCCAGCAGTGCGGTAGGGGGCTCCTACAATGAGCAGTTCTTC.

The chain recombines TRBV2 with TRBJ1-1; D is possibly TRBD1 (6 bases). The CDR3 length is 15 residues. Germline-derived CDR1 and CDR2 are SNHLY and FYNNEI. The V end lost 0 bases, the J end lost 6 bases, and 14 bases lay between the germline ends. Here the CDR3 reads CASSEAGGPGAEAFF. The CDR3 nucleotides are TGTGCCAGCAGTGAAGCGGGAGGACCAGGGGCTGAAGCTTTCTTT.

This clone has a single count. The J gene is TRBJ2-7, the V gene TRBV7-6; D remains ambiguous. V lost 2 bases to trimming and J lost 0 bases, with 11 bases between them. This CDR3 contains 15 residues. Germline V CDR1 and CDR2: SGHVS, FNYEAQ. Written as DNA, the CDR3 is TGTGCCAGCAGCTTATCAGGTTTCAGCTCCTACGAGCAGTACTTC. Translated, it gives CASSLSGFSSYEQYF.